A single sample is the source of the 19 T cell receptor beta chains below, sequenced in a study of T-cell memory formation after mild COVID-19 (dated by TCRdb to about 2021). The library relied on 5' RACE. TCRdb records Illumina NovaSeq 6000 as the sequencer. The public reads were reanalyzed by TCRdb: fastp trimming at Q25, MiXCR alignment, in-frame beta chains only. Records with the same CDR3 protein are collapsed into one entry carrying the most frequent genes and DNA. The table for this sample lists 250,000 or so distinct CDR3 sequences; more than 15% of them were counted only once. Jointly, the top ten make up under 30% of the sample. Sequencing was performed on PBMCs or a T cell subset sorted from them (not recorded which). These receptor sequences come from a man between 18 and 29 years old who had mild COVID-19 (a few samples of this study predate the infection). The sample titles of this study are shuffled in the database, so cell type and time point are left out; the donor was told from shared clones.

This clonotype was seen a handful of times. Given a much more abundant clone one base away, this may be a read error. This sequence joins TRBV6-2 or TRBV6-3 and TRBJ2-3; D ambiguous. V was pared by 1 base and J by 0 bases, with 2 bases between. There are 13 residues in the CDR3. Germline V gene sequence: CDR1 MNHEY, CDR2 SVGEGT. The CDR3 spells CASSYYSTDTQYF. The CDR3, as DNA: TGTGCCAGCAGTTACTACAGCACAGATACGCAGTATTTT.

This clonotype was detected a few times. V and J are TRBV7-6 and TRBJ2-1; 8 bases match TRBD2. The CDR3 loop spans 18 amino acids. V lost 1 base to trimming and J lost 0 bases; unmatched junction nucleotides: 8. The germline gives CDR1 SGHVS, CDR2 FNYEAQ. The CDR3 here is CASSLGPLAGDSYNEQFF. For the CDR3, the DNA is TGTGCCAGCAGCTTAGGACCCCTAGCGGGTGACTCCTACAATGAGCAGTTCTTC.

This clonotype was seen a handful of times. The chain joins TRBV6-2 or TRBV6-3 to TRBJ2-7, with D perhaps given as TRBD1 or TRBD2 (7 bases each). Looked up from germline, CDR1 is MNHEY and CDR2 is SVGEGT. With 6 bases removed from V and 4 bases from J, the gap between germline ends came to 16 bases. This CDR3 spans 14 amino acids. The CDR3 here is CASSGGGGRYEQYV. The DNA for the CDR3 is TGTGCCAGCAGCGGGGGAGGGGGCCGATACGAGCAGTACGTC.

The chain uses TRBV7-2 and TRBJ2-7; 7 bases align to TRBD2. The CDR3 consists of 16 residues. The V gene's germline CDR1 is SGHTA and CDR2 FQGNSA. V trimming: 0 bases; J trimming: 1 base; junction bases outside the gene matches: 6. Here the CDR3 DNA reads TGTGCCAGCAGCTTAGCAGGGCCTAGCGGTTCCTACGAGCAGTACTTC. Translated, it gives CASSLAGPSGSYEQYF.

This clonotype was recorded a few times. The chain couples TRBV30 to TRBJ1-2; D gene ambiguous. The CDR3 spans 12 residues. Trimming took off 8 bases at V and 4 bases at J, with 14 bases between the two ends. Germline lookup yields CDR1 GTSNPN and CDR2 SVGIG (reference sequence). CDR3 protein: CAGLGSSYGYTF. The CDR3 DNA sequence: TGTGCCGGGCTGGGATCTTCCTATGGCTACACCTTC.

The chain uses TRBV18 and TRBJ2-7; a weak D match, TRBD1 (5 bases). Germline loops: CDR1 KGHSH, CDR2 LQKENI. This CDR3 is built from 15 residues. V was shortened by 2 bases and J by 1 base, with 12 bases between the two germline ends. The CDR3 DNA is TGTGCCAGCTCACCAGGCAGGGAACGGTCCTACGAGCAGTACGTC. Amino acid sequence: CASSPGRERSYEQYV.

This rearrangement joins TRBV2 to TRBJ1-6; D uncertain. The length of the CDR3 is 15 residues. The ends were cut back, 0 bases at V and 7 bases at J, with 10 bases in the middle. Germline CDR1 reads SNHLY; CDR2 reads FYNNEI. The CDR3, as DNA: TGTGCCAGCAGTGAAGCTGCGGTCAGGAATTCACCCCTCCACTTT. It translates to CASSEAAVRNSPLHF.

Remarks on this clonotype: At one boundary the junction diverges from the germline segment, which might be a read error. The chain has TRBV7-9 and TRBJ1-3; D is ambiguous. The CDR3 spans 10 residues. Germline V CDR1 and CDR2: SEHNR, FQNEAQ (reference sequence). Here the CDR3 DNA reads TGTGCCAGCACTGGGAACACCATATATTTT. It codes for CASTGNTIYF.

This clonotype was seen repeatedly, ten times or more. This sequence joins TRBV5-5 and TRBJ2-3; D not resolved. Trimming shortened V by 2 bases and J by 4 bases, and 8 bases separated the two germline ends. Germline V gene data show CDR1 as SGHKS and CDR2 as YYEKEE (reference sequence). The CDR3 totals 13 residues. Written as DNA, the CDR3 is TGTGCCAGCAGCTTCGACGGGCCAGATACGCAGTATTTT. Amino acids: CASSFDGPDTQYF.

The chain carries TRBV12-3 or TRBV12-4 and TRBJ1-1, with 9 bases lining up with TRBD1. The CDR3 has 15 amino acids. Trimming removed 1 base from V and 3 bases from J; junction bases left unmatched: 3. CDR3 region: CASSLGGTGYTEAFF. CDR3 bases: TGTGCCAGCAGTTTAGGAGGGACAGGGTACACTGAAGCTTTCTTT.

The rearrangement joins TRBV5-6 to TRBJ2-7, with D perhaps TRBD1 (7 bases). V was clipped by 5 bases and J by 5 bases, with 20 bases between them. This CDR3 is 15 amino acids long. CDR1 SGHDT and CDR2 YYEEEE come from the germline V gene. DNA for the CDR3: TGTGCCAGCAGACAGGCAGGGGGGACTTGGGACGAGCAGTACGTC. Its protein is CASRQAGGTWDEQYV.

This clonotype showed up just a few times. The V and J genes are TRBV6-2 or TRBV6-3 and TRBJ2-3; either TRBD1 or TRBD2 may supply D (5 bases each). The CDR3 sequence is 16 residues long. Deletions cut 7 bases from V and 2 bases from J, with 19 bases between. Germline V gives CDR1 MNHEY, CDR2 SVGEGT. CDR3 sequence: CASTISGQGNTDTQYF. The CDR3 nucleotides read TGTGCCAGCACTATATCGGGGCAGGGCAACACAGATACGCAGTATTTT.

This clonotype came up a few times. The CDR3 coding sequence is TGTGCCAGTAGTGCGGGGAGCACAGATACGCAGTATTTT. It yields the protein CASSAGSTDTQYF. The chain uses TRBV19 and TRBJ2-3; a weak D match, TRBD2 (6 bases). Germline values: CDR1 LNHDA, CDR2 SQIVND (reference sequence). Trimming took off 5 bases at V and 0 bases at J, with 6 bases between the two ends. The CDR3 has 13 residues. Supplemented by reference TRBV19 and TRBJ2-3, the full variable domain reads DGGITQSPKYLFRKEGQNVTLSCEQNLNHDAMYWYRQDPGQGLRLIYYSQIVNDFQKGDIAEGYSVSREKKESFPLTVTSAQKNPTAFYLCASSAGSTDTQYFGPGTRLTVL.

This chain connects TRBV7-2 to TRBJ2-1, with 7 positions matching TRBD1. Germline V gives CDR1 SGHTA, CDR2 FQGNSA. V gave up 1 base and J gave up 7 bases; unmatched junction bases: 4. CDR3 length equals 14 residues. The CDR3 reads CASSLGQGENEQFF. The CDR3 DNA reads TGTGCCAGCAGCTTAGGACAGGGTGAGAATGAGCAGTTCTTC.

This clonotype has a count of ten or more. The chain recombines TRBV18 with TRBJ2-6, with D unclear. The CDR3 contains 14 residues. V lost 4 bases and J lost 4, with 8 bases in between. The germline V gene has CDR1 KGHSH and CDR2 LQKENI. CDR3 DNA sequence: TGTGCCAGCTCACTCGACTGGGGGGCCAACGTCCTGACTTTC. Translation gives CASSLDWGANVLTF. The full variable domain, rest sourced from reference TRBV18 and TRBJ2-6, is NAGVMQNPRHLVRRRGQEARLRCSPMKGHSHVYWYRQLPEEGLKFMVYLQKENIIDESGMPKERFSAEFPKEGPSILRIQQVVRGDSAAYFCASSLDWGANVLTFGAGSRLTVL.

This clonotype turned up a few times. CDR3 sequence reads: CASSLDPSSASRNQPQHF. The CDR3, as DNA: TGTGCCAGCAGCTTAGATCCATCATCCGCCAGCCGCAATCAGCCCCAGCATTTT. The V gene is TRBV7-9, the J gene TRBJ1-5; D is uncertain. CDR1 is SEHNR and CDR2 is FQNEAQ in the germline V gene (reference sequence). V gave up 1 base and J gave up 2 bases, with 18 bases separating them. The CDR3 consists of 18 residues.

The V and J genes are TRBV28 and TRBJ2-3; 8 bases match TRBD2. Trimming took 6 bases from V and 0 from J; bases not matched to a gene: 5. This CDR3 has 15 amino acids. Germline V lookup: CDR1 MDHEN, CDR2 SYDVKM. The CDR3 protein is CASRERGSSTDTQYF. DNA for the CDR3: TGTGCCAGCAGGGAGCGGGGGTCGAGCACAGATACGCAGTATTTT.

A word on this clonotype: A much larger clone lies one base from this, so it may be a read error. The rearrangement joins TRBV4-3 to TRBJ1-1; D unresolved. CDR1 is LGHNA and CDR2 is YSLEER in the germline V gene. The CDR3 runs 13 residues. V dropped 5 bases and J dropped 0 bases, with 7 bases sitting between them. In DNA form, the CDR3 reads TGCGCCAGCAGCATGGAGGTGAACACTGAAGCTTTCTTT. Translation: CASSMEVNTEAFF.

This clonotype was detected a few times. The chain couples TRBV12-3 or TRBV12-4 to TRBJ1-2; tentative D call: TRBD1 (5 bases). There are 16 residues in the CDR3. V shed 5 bases and J shed 2 bases, with 18 bases lying between them. CDR3 sequence (DNA): TGTGCCAGCAGTCCCGGAGCAGGGTTTGCCAACTATGGCTACACCTTC. Encoded protein: CASSPGAGFANYGYTF.